Below are 10 T cell receptor beta chains sequenced from a single sample in a study of T cells after yellow fever vaccination. MiXCR was run by TCRdb on the 5' RACE reads, yielding one entry per CDR3 protein. Of some 290,000 distinct CDR3 sequences in the sample, around 10% are singletons; the top ten hold about 3%. Specimen: CD4+ T cells sorted from PBMCs, collected 45 days after the yellow fever booster vaccination. Receptor source: a man younger than 35 who received the YFV17D yellow fever vaccine.

There are a few counts of this clonotype. The chain employs TRBV7-2 and TRBJ1-2, with D possibly TRBD1 on 5 matching bases. The CDR3 runs to 13 residues. Between the trimmed V and J ends, which lost 5 bases and 8 bases, there was a span of 15 bases. Germline CDR1 SGHTA, CDR2 FQGNSA. Here the CDR3 DNA reads TGTGCCAGCAGCGCGCAAGGGACTGGAGGCTACACCTTC. Encoded protein: CASSAQGTGGYTF.

The rearrangement uses TRBV5-8 and TRBJ1-6, with D unresolved. Trimming removed 0 bases from V and 5 bases from J, with 15 bases in between. The CDR3 spans 17 residues. Germline loops: CDR1 SGHTS, CDR2 YDEGEE. The CDR3 DNA reads TGTGCCAGCAGCTTGGAAGTGGGCAGGCCCAATAATTCACCCCTCCACTTT. Protein: CASSLEVGRPNNSPLHF.

This chain connects TRBV7-2 to TRBJ2-1, with TRBD1 identical over 7 bases. Germline CDR1 and CDR2: SGHTA and FQGNSA. The V gene end was trimmed by 5 bases and the J gene end by 4 bases; junction bases not matched to a gene: 2. This CDR3 has 13 residues. For the CDR3, the DNA is TGTGCCAGCAGCCAGACAGGGTACAATGAGCAGTTCTTC. Protein sequence: CASSQTGYNEQFF.

This chain connects TRBV20-1 to TRBJ2-5; D remains ambiguous. V was shortened by 5 bases and J by 1 base, with 14 bases between the two germline ends. The CDR3 runs to 14 residues. Germline V CDR1 and CDR2: DFQATT, SNEGSKA (reference sequence). CDR3 in DNA: TGCAGTGCTCCCACACCGAGCTTCCAAGAGACCCAGTACTTC. Translation: CSAPTPSFQETQYF.

By sample fraction, this clonotype is medium-sized (0.01 to 0.1%). The chain is built from TRBV20-1 and TRBJ2-3; 9 bases are a match to TRBD2. V was pared by 3 bases and J by 3 bases, with 7 bases of the junction left unmatched. CDR1 and CDR2 (germline): DFQATT, SNEGSKA (reference sequence). This CDR3 region has 15 residues. The DNA for the CDR3 is TGCAGTGCTAGCCAAAGAACTAGCGGGACAGATACGCAGTATTTT. Amino acids: CSASQRTSGTDTQYF.

This clonotype has more than one count but fewer than ten. The chain employs TRBV2 and TRBJ1-1, with 9 nucleotides matching TRBD1. CDR3 size: 12 residues. Germline CDR1 is SNHLY and CDR2 is FYNNEI. The junction had 6 bases not matched to a gene; V was cut back by 7 bases and J by 9 bases. The CDR3 sequence is CASKDRGTKAFF. CDR3 bases: TGTGCCAGCAAGGACAGGGGTACTAAAGCTTTCTTT.

This clonotype was counted between two and nine times. This chain connects TRBV19 to TRBJ2-6; no clear D. The germline CDR1 and CDR2 sequences are LNHDA and SQIVND (reference sequence). The CDR3 sequence is 15 residues long. Trimming shortened V by 1 base and J by 1 base, and 5 bases separated the two germline ends. As DNA, the CDR3 is TGTGCCAGTAGTATAGGAGTGTCTGGGGCCAACGTCCTGACTTTC. It codes for CASSIGVSGANVLTF. The whole variable domain, remainder taken from reference TRBV19 and TRBJ2-6, is DGGITQSPKYLFRKEGQNVTLSCEQNLNHDAMYWYRQDPGQGLRLIYYSQIVNDFQKGDIAEGYSVSREKKESFPLTVTSAQKNPTAFYLCASSIGVSGANVLTFGAGSRLTVL.

This clonotype was observed a few times. This rearrangement joins TRBV4-3 to TRBJ1-4; 10 bases agree with TRBD1. Germline V gives CDR1 LGHNA, CDR2 YSLEER. The V gene end was trimmed by 3 bases and the J gene end by 8 bases; junction bases not matched to a gene: 9. The CDR3 length is 16 residues. CDR3 residues: CASSHLSGTGVEKLFF. In nucleotides, the CDR3 is TGCGCCAGCAGCCACCTCTCCGGGACAGGGGTAGAAAAACTGTTTTTT.

This clonotype appeared a few times. The V gene is TRBV6-5, the J gene TRBJ2-7, with 8 bases identical to TRBD2. CDR1 MNHEY and CDR2 SVGAGI come from the germline V gene. CDR3 length: 15 amino acids. Germline trimming cut 0 bases from V and 4 bases from J; bases unmatched to any gene: 5. CDR3 DNA sequence: TGTGCCAGCAGTTACTCAAGCGGGGGAGGTTACGAGCAGTACTTC. It translates to CASSYSSGGGYEQYF.

This chain connects TRBV4-2 to TRBJ1-2; 8 nucleotides align to TRBD1. CDR3 length: 15 residues. V gave up 6 bases and J gave up 3 bases; unmatched junction bases: 9. Germline values: CDR1 LGHNA, CDR2 YNFKEQ. In DNA form, the CDR3 reads TGTGCCAGCAGACCGGACAGGGTGGGGCACTATGGCTACACCTTC. It translates to CASRPDRVGHYGYTF.